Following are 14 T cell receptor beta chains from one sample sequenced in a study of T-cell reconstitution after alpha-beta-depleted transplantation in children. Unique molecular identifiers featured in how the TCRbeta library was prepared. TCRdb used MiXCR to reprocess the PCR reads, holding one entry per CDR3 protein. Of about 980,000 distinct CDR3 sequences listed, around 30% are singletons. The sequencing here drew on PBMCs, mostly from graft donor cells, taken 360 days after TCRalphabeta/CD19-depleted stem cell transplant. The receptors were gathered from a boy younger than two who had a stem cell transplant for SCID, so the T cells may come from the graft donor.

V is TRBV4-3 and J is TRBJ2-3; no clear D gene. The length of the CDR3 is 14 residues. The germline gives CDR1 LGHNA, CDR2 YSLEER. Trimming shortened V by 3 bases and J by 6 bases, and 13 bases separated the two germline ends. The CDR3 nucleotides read TGCGCCAGCAGCCAGTCCCTCCTCGGTGATACGCAGTATTTT. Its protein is CASSQSLLGDTQYF.

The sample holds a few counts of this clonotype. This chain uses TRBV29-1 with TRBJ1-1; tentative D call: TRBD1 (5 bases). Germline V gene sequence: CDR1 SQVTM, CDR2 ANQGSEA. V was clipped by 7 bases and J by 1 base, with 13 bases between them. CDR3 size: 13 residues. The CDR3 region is CSGRQSSNTEAFF. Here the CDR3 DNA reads TGCAGCGGTCGACAGTCATCGAACACTGAAGCTTTCTTT.

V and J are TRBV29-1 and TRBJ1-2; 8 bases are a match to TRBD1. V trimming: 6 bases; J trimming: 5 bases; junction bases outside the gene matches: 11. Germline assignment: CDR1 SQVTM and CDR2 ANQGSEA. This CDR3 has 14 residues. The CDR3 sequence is CSVSDRGGGYGYTF. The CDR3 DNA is TGCAGCGTATCCGACAGGGGAGGTGGTTATGGCTACACCTTC.

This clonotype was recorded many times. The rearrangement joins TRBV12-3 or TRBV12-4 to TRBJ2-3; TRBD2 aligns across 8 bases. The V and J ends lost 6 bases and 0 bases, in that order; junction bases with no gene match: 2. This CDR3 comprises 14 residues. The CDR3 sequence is CASRRGGSTDTQYF. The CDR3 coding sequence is TGTGCCAGCAGGCGCGGGGGGAGCACAGATACGCAGTATTTT.

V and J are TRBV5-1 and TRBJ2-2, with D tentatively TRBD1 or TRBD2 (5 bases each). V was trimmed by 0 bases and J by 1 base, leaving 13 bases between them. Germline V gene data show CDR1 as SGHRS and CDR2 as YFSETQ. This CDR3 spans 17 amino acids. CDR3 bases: TGCGCCAGCAGCTTGGTTGTCGGGACGAGGAACACCGGGGAGCTGTTTTTT. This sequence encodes CASSLVVGTRNTGELFF. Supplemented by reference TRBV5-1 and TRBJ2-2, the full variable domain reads KAGVTQTPRYLIKTRGQQVTLSCSPISGHRSVSWYQQTPGQGLQFLFEYFSETQRNKGNFPGRFSGRQFSNSRSEMNVSTLELGDSALYLCASSLVVGTRNTGELFFGEGSRLTVL.

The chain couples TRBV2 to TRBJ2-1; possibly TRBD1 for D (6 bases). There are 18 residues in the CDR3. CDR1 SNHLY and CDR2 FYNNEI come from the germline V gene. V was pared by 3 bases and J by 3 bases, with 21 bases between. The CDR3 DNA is TGTGCCAGCAGTGAGAGGGCCTCGGATAGGGGGTACTACAATGAGCAGTTCTTC. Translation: CASSERASDRGYYNEQFF.

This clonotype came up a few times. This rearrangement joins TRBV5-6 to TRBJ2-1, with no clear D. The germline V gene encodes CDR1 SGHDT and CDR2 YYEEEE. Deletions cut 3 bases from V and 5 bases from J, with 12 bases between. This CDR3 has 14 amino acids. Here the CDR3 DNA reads TGTGCCAGCAGCTCGCGAGGAGCCAACAATGAGCAGTTCTTC. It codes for CASSSRGANNEQFF.

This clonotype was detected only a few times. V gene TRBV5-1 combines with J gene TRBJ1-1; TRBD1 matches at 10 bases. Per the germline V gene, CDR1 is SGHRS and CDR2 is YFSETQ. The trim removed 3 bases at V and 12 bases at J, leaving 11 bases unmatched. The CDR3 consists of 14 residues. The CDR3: CASSSTGTGDRSFF. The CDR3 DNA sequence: TGCGCCAGCAGCTCAACTGGGACAGGGGATAGATCTTTCTTT.

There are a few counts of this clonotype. The DNA for the CDR3 is TGTGCCAGCAGCGTAGGGCAGGGGAGCAATGAGCAGTTCTTC. It specifies CASSVGQGSNEQFF. The chain has TRBV9 and TRBJ2-1; D perhaps matches TRBD1 (6 bases). CDR1 is SGDLS, CDR2 YYNGEE, per germline. This CDR3 comprises 14 residues. Trimming took 0 bases from V and 6 from J, leaving 10 bases between them.

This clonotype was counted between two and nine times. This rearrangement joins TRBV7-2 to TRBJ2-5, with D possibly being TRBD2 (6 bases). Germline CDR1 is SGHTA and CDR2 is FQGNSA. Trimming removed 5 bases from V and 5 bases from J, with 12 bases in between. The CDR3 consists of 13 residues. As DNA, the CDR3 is TGTGCCAGCAGCCAAACTAGCCAGGAGACCCAGTACTTC. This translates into CASSQTSQETQYF.

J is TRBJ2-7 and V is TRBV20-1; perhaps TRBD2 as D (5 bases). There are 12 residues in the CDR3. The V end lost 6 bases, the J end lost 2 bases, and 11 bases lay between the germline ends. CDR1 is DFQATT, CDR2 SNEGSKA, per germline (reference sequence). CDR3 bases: TGCAGTGCGCCTACAGCGGCCTACGAGCAGTACTTC. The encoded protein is CSAPTAAYEQYF.

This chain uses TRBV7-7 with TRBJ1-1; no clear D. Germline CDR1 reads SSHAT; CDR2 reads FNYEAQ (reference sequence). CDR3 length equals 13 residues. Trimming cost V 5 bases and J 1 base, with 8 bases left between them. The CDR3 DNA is TGTGCCAGCAGCAAAAGAGAGAACACTGAAGCTTTCTTT. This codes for CASSKRENTEAFF.

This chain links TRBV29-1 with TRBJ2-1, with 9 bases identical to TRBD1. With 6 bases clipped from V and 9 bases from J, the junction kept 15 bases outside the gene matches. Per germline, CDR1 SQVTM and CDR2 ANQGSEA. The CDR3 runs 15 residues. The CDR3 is CSVVTGGDLGVEQFF. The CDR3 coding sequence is TGCAGCGTCGTAACAGGGGGCGATTTAGGTGTTGAGCAGTTCTTC.

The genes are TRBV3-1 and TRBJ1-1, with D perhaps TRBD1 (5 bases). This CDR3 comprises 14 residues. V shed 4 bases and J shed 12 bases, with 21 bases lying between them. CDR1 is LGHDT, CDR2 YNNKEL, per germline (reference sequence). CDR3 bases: TGTGCCAGCAGCCCCACAACGGTGACGGAGGGGTCTTTCTTT. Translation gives CASSPTTVTEGSFF.